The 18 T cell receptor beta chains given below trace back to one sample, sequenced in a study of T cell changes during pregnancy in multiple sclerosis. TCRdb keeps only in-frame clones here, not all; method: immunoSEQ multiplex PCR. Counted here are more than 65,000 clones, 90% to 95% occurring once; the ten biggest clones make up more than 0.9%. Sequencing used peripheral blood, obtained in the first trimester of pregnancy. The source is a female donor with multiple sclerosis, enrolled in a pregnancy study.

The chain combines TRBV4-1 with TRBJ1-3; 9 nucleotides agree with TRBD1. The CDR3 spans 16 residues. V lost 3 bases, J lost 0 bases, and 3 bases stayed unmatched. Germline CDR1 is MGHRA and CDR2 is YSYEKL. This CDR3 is CASSQRTGASGNTIYF. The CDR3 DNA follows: TGCGCCAGCAGCCAGAGGACAGGGGCCTCTGGAAACACCATATATTTT.

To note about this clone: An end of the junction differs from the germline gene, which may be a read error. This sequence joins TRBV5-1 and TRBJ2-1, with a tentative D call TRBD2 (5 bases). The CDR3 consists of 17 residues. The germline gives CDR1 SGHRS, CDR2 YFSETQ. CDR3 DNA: TGCGCCAGCAGCTTGGGCCGGTTACTAGGAGTTTACAATGAGCGGTTCTTC. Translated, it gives CASSLGRLLGVYNERFF.

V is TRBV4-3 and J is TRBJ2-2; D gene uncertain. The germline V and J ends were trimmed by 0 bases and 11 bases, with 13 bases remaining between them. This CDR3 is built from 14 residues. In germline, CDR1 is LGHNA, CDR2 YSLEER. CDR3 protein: CASSQEGTVAELFF. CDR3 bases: TGCGCCAGCAGCCAAGAAGGTACAGTTGCAGAGCTGTTTTTT.

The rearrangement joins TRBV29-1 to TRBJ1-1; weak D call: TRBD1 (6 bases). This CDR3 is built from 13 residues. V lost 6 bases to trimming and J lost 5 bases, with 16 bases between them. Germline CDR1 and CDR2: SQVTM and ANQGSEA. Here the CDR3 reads CSVATGSKTEAFF. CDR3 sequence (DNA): TGCAGCGTCGCCACAGGGAGTAAAACTGAAGCTTTCTTT.

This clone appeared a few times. In DNA, the CDR3 is TGCGCCAGCAGCTTGGGTCACAGGGATGGCTACACCTTC. Translating gives CASSLGHRDGYTF. The gene calls are TRBV5-1 and TRBJ1-2, with D perhaps TRBD1 (6 bases). The germline V gene has CDR1 SGHRS and CDR2 YFSETQ. V lost 0 bases and J 6 bases, leaving 9 bases between the germline ends. The CDR3 has 13 amino acids.

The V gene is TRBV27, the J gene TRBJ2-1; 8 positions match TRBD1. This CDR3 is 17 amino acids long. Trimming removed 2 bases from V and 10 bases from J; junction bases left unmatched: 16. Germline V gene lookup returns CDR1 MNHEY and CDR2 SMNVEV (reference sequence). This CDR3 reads CASSLPSPGQGNREQFF. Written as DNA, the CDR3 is TGTGCCAGCAGTTTACCGTCACCCGGACAGGGAAACAGGGAGCAGTTCTTC.

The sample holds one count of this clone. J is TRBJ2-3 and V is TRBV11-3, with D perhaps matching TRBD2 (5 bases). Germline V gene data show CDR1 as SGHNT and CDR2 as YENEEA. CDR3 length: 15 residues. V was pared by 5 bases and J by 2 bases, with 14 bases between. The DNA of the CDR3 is TGTGCCAGCAGCCTCCGGACTGGGAACACAGATACGCAGTATTTT. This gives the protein CASSLRTGNTDTQYF.

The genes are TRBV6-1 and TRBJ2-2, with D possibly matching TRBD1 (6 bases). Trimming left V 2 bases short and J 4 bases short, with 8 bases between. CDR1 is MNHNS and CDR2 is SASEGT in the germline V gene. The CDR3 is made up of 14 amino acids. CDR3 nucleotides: TGTGCCAGCAGTGAACAGGGGAGCACCGGGGAGCTGTTTTTT. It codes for CASSEQGSTGELFF.

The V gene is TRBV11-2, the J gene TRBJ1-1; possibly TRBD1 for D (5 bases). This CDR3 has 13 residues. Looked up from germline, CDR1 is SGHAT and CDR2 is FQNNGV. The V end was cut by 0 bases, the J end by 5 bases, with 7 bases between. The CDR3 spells CASSLEEGTEAFF. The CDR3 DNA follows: TGTGCCAGCAGCTTAGAGGAGGGGACTGAAGCTTTCTTT.

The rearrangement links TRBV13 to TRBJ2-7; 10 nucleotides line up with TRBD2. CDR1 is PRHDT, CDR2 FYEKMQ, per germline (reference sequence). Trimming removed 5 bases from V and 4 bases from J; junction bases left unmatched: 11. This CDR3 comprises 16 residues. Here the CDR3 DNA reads TGTGCCAGCAGCATATCTAGAGCGGGAGGGCCTTACGAGCAGTACTTC. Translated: CASSISRAGGPYEQYF. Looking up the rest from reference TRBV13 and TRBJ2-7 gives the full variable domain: AAGVIQSPRHLIKEKRETATLKCYPIPRHDTVYWYQQGPGQDPQFLISFYEKMQSDKGSIPDRFSAQQFSDYHSELNMSSLELGDSALYFCASSISRAGGPYEQYFGPGTRLTVT.

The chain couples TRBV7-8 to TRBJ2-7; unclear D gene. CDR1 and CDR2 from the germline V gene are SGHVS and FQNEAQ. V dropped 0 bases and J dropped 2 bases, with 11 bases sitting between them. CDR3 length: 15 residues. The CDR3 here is CASSLAPEGAYEQYF. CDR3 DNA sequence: TGTGCCAGCAGCTTAGCGCCGGAAGGAGCCTACGAGCAGTACTTC.

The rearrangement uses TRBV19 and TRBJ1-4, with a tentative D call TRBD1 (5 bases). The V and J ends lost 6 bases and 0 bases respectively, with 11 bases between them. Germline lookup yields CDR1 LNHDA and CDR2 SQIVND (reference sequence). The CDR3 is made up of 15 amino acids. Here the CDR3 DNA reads TGTGCCAGTAGGGAACAGGCCGCAACTAATGAAAAACTGTTTTTT. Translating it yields CASREQAATNEKLFF.

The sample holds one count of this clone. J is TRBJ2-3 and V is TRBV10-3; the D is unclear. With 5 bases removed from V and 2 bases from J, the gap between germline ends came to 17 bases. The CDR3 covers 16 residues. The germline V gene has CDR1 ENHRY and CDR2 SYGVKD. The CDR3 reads CAISLTTTLPTDTQYF. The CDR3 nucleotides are TGTGCCATCAGTCTAACCACCACCCTGCCCACAGATACGCAGTATTTT.

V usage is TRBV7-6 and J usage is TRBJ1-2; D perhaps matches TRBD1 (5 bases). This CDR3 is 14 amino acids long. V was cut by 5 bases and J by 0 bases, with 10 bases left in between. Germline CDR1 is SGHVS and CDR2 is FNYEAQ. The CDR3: CASSPMTANYGYTF. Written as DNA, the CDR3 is TGTGCCAGCAGCCCAATGACAGCTAACTATGGCTACACCTTC.

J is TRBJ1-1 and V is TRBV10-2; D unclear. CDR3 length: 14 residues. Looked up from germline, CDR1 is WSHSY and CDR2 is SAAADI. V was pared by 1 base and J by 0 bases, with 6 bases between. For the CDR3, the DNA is TGCGCCAGCAGTGAGTTACTAATGAACACTGAAGCTTTCTTT. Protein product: CASSELLMNTEAFF.

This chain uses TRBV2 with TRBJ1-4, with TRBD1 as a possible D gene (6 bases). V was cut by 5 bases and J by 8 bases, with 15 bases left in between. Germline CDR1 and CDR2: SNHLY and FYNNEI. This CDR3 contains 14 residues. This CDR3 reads CASSRQDGEEKLFF. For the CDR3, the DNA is TGTGCCAGCAGTCGACAGGACGGAGAGGAAAAACTGTTTTTT.

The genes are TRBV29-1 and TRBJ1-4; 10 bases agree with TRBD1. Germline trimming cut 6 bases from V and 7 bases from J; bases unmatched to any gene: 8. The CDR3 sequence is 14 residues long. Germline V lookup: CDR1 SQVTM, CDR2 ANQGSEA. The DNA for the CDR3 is TGCAGCGTACAGCCCGGGACAGGGGTTGAAAAACTGTTTTTT. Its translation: CSVQPGTGVEKLFF. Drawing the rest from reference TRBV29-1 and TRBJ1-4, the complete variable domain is SAVISQKPSRDICQRGTSLTIQCQVDSQVTMMFWYRQQPGQSLTLIATANQGSEATYESGFVIDKFPISRPNLTFSTLTVSNMSPEDSSIYLCSVQPGTGVEKLFFGSGTQLSVL.

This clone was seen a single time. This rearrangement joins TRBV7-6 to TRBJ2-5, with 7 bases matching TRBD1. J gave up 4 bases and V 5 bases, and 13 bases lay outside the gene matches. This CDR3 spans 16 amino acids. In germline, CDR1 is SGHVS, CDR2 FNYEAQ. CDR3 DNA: TGTGCCAGCAGCACCCAGATTTCCAGGGGGTTAGAGACCCAGTACTTC. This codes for CASSTQISRGLETQYF.